One and the same sample provided the 26 T cell receptor beta chains below, sequenced in a study of T-cell memory formation after mild COVID-19 (dated by TCRdb to about 2021). Library generation was performed with 5' RACE. The instrument was an Illumina NovaSeq 6000. TCRdb applied fastp at Q25 and MiXCR to the public reads, then kept only in-frame beta chains. Rows are combined by CDR3 protein, so each entry shows the most common genes and DNA. Recorded for this sample are 400,000 or so distinct CDR3 sequences; around a fifth of them occurred a single time. The ten top clones hold approximately 12% of the sample. Sequences were obtained from PBMCs or a T cell subset sorted from them (not recorded which). These TCRs come from an adult woman who had mild COVID-19 (a few samples of this study predate the infection). The sample titles of this study are shuffled in the database, so cell type and time point are left out; the donor was told from shared clones.

This clonotype was seen ten or more times. The chain has TRBV7-9 and TRBJ2-2; no definite D call. V was shortened by 5 bases and J by 2 bases, with 12 bases between the two germline ends. The CDR3 extends over 15 amino acids. Looked up from germline, CDR1 is SEHNR and CDR2 is FQNEAQ (reference sequence). CDR3 sequence reads: CASSPPRSNTGELFF. The CDR3 coding sequence is TGTGCCAGCAGCCCCCCGCGGTCTAACACCGGGGAGCTGTTTTTT.

This clonotype was seen a single time. CDR3 region: CASERTSNQPQHF. The CDR3, as DNA: TGTGCCAGCGAGAGAACTAGCAATCAGCCCCAGCATTTT. This chain uses TRBV6-6 with TRBJ1-5; D not resolved. Germline loops: CDR1 MNHNY, CDR2 SVGAGI (reference sequence). This CDR3 is built from 13 residues. V lost 8 bases and J 0 bases, leaving 8 bases between the germline ends.

The genes are TRBV18 and TRBJ1-2; unclear D gene. In germline, CDR1 is KGHSH, CDR2 LQKENI. The V gene lost 3 bases and the J gene lost 7 bases, with 21 bases spanning the gap. This CDR3 comprises 16 residues. The DNA of the CDR3 is TGTGCCAGCTCACCTGGACCGTTGGAGGTTGTAGGTGGCTACACCTTC. Protein product: CASSPGPLEVVGGYTF. Using reference TRBV18 and TRBJ1-2 for the parts outside the CDR3, the full variable domain is NAGVMQNPRHLVRRRGQEARLRCSPMKGHSHVYWYRQLPEEGLKFMVYLQKENIIDESGMPKERFSAEFPKEGPSILRIQQVVRGDSAAYFCASSPGPLEVVGGYTFGSGTRLTVV.

The rearrangement uses TRBV9 and TRBJ1-1; D call uncertain. V lost 2 bases and J 2 bases, leaving 10 bases between the germline ends. The CDR3 is 14 residues long. Germline loops: CDR1 SGDLS, CDR2 YYNGEE. This CDR3 reads CASSVRQLNTEAFF. CDR3 DNA sequence: TGTGCCAGCAGCGTCCGACAACTCAACACTGAAGCTTTCTTT.

This clonotype has a handful of counts. CDR3 residues: CASSRLTGAGYGYTF. The CDR3 DNA follows: TGCGCCAGCAGCCGATTGACAGGGGCGGGGTATGGCTACACCTTC. V gene TRBV5-1 combines with J gene TRBJ1-2; 8 bases line up with TRBD1. Germline CDR1 is SGHRS and CDR2 is YFSETQ. The CDR3 is made up of 15 amino acids. V gave up 4 bases and J gave up 5 bases; unmatched junction bases: 10. Full variable domain (outside the CDR3, taken from reference TRBV5-1 and TRBJ1-2): KAGVTQTPRYLIKTRGQQVTLSCSPISGHRSVSWYQQTPGQGLQFLFEYFSETQRNKGNFPGRFSGRQFSNSRSEMNVSTLELGDSALYLCASSRLTGAGYGYTFGSGTRLTVV.

This chain joins TRBV29-1 and TRBJ1-5, with TRBD1 matching 7 bases. Germline trimming cut 6 bases from V and 7 bases from J; bases unmatched to any gene: 18. The CDR3 loop spans 16 amino acids. The V gene's germline CDR1 is SQVTM and CDR2 ANQGSEA. The CDR3 loop is CSVTEELRTGGQPQHF. DNA of the CDR3: TGCAGCGTCACAGAAGAACTTAGGACAGGCGGGCAGCCCCAGCATTTT. Drawing the rest from reference TRBV29-1 and TRBJ1-5, the complete variable domain is SAVISQKPSRDICQRGTSLTIQCQVDSQVTMMFWYRQQPGQSLTLIATANQGSEATYESGFVIDKFPISRPNLTFSTLTVSNMSPEDSSIYLCSVTEELRTGGQPQHFGDGTRLSIL.

This clonotype was seen ten or more times. The chain uses TRBV7-2 and TRBJ2-1, with unresolved D. The CDR3 extends over 13 amino acids. Germline V gene sequence: CDR1 SGHTA, CDR2 FQGNSA. V dropped 0 bases and J dropped 4 bases, with 4 bases sitting between them. The CDR3 loop is CASSLASYNEQFF. Here the CDR3 DNA reads TGTGCCAGCAGCTTAGCGTCTTACAATGAGCAGTTCTTC.

A few counts support this clonotype. The chain uses TRBV11-2 and TRBJ2-3; 7 bases line up with TRBD2. Germline V gene sequence: CDR1 SGHAT, CDR2 FQNNGV. This CDR3 contains 17 residues. Losses at the gene ends were 4 bases for V and 1 base for J; bases not matched to a gene: 11. The CDR3 protein is CASSSSGLGGGTDTQYF. CDR3 in DNA: TGTGCCAGCAGCTCCTCCGGACTAGGCGGGGGCACAGATACGCAGTATTTT.

CDR3 DNA sequence: TGTGCCAGCAGCTTGGAGACAGGGTTTAACTATGGCTACACCTTC. Residues: CASSLETGFNYGYTF. This chain links TRBV5-6 with TRBJ1-2; 7 bases match TRBD1. CDR1 SGHDT and CDR2 YYEEEE come from the germline V gene. V was clipped by 0 bases and J by 1 base; unmatched bases: 3. The CDR3 consists of 15 residues.

This clonotype was seen many times. The chain is built from TRBV5-1 and TRBJ2-1, with TRBD1 matching over 7 bases. J was trimmed by 2 bases and V by 5 bases; bases with no gene match: 7. Germline CDR1 reads SGHRS; CDR2 reads YFSETQ. This CDR3 contains 15 residues. In DNA form, the CDR3 reads TGCGCCAGCAGGGAAAGGGGGCGTCCCTACAATGAGCAGTTCTTC. Its translation is CASRERGRPYNEQFF.

The V call is TRBV3-1, the J call TRBJ2-3; D possibly corresponds to TRBD2 (7 bases). V gave up 0 bases and J gave up 6 bases, with 13 bases separating them. CDR1 and CDR2 (germline): LGHDT, YNNKEL (reference sequence). The CDR3 has 15 amino acids. The DNA for the CDR3 is TGTGCCAGCAGCCAAGATCTGGGGGGGCCTGATACGCAGTATTTT. It specifies CASSQDLGGPDTQYF.

This clonotype has just a few counts. V usage is TRBV12-3 or TRBV12-4 and J usage is TRBJ1-1; D is uncertain. The CDR3 is made up of 11 amino acids. V shed 0 bases and J shed 11 bases, with 7 bases lying between them. The DNA of the CDR3 is TGTGCCAGCAGTTTAGCCCTGGGGGCTTTCTTT. Translation: CASSLALGAFF.

The chain is built from TRBV12-3 or TRBV12-4 and TRBJ2-7; 10 bases fit TRBD1. J gave up 7 bases and V 7 bases, and 10 bases lay outside the gene matches. This CDR3 spans 14 amino acids. For the CDR3, the DNA is TGTGCCAGCACCTCTAGGACAGGGGGTTGGGAGCAGTACTTC. It is translated as CASTSRTGGWEQYF.

V gene TRBV6-5 combines with J gene TRBJ2-5; TRBD2 agrees at 7 bases. In germline, CDR1 is MNHEY, CDR2 SVGAGI. V lost 9 bases, J lost 4 bases, and 11 bases stayed unmatched. The length of the CDR3 is 14 residues. CDR3 amino acids: CASRVAGVSETQYF. As DNA, the CDR3 is TGTGCCAGTCGGGTGGCGGGGGTTTCAGAGACCCAGTACTTC.

This chain links TRBV6-5 with TRBJ2-2, with 8 bases identical to TRBD1. In germline, CDR1 is MNHEY, CDR2 SVGAGI. Trimming took 0 bases from V and 5 from J; bases not matched to a gene: 5. This CDR3 contains 16 residues. The CDR3 DNA reads TGTGCCAGCAGTTACTCGATTTACAGGGGGACCGGGGAGCTGTTTTTT. Protein product: CASSYSIYRGTGELFF.

J is TRBJ2-3 and V is TRBV12-3 or TRBV12-4; 12 bases map to TRBD2. The J segment lost 3 bases and the V segment lost 6 bases, leaving 4 bases of the junction unmatched. The CDR3 sequence is 15 residues long. In nucleotides, the CDR3 is TGTGCCAGCAGGGAGACTAGCGGGGGTACAGATACGCAGTATTTT. This codes for CASRETSGGTDTQYF.

This clonotype was seen a handful of times. The V gene is TRBV18, the J gene TRBJ2-1, with 11 bases that match TRBD1. Germline CDR1 and CDR2: KGHSH and LQKENI. With 4 bases clipped from V and 6 bases from J, the junction kept 8 bases outside the gene matches. The CDR3 is 16 amino acids. The CDR3 coding sequence is TGTGCCAGCTCACGCCTCTCTGGGACAGGGGGCAATGAGCAGTTCTTC. Its translation: CASSRLSGTGGNEQFF.

The gene calls are TRBV14 and TRBJ2-2; unclear D gene. The CDR3 length is 14 residues. Per the germline V gene, CDR1 is SGHDN and CDR2 is FVKESK. Trimming removed 0 bases at V and 5 bases at J, with 7 bases between. The CDR3 protein is CASSQEGMTGELFF. In DNA, the CDR3 is TGTGCCAGCAGCCAAGAGGGTATGACCGGGGAGCTGTTTTTT.

This clonotype turned up a few times. V is TRBV10-3 and J is TRBJ2-6; no definite D call. The CDR3 runs 17 residues. The germline V gene encodes CDR1 ENHRY and CDR2 SYGVKD. V was trimmed by 3 bases and J by 0 bases, leaving 12 bases between them. CDR3 nucleotides: TGTGCCATCAGTGAAGTGGGCAGAAGCTCTGGGGCCAACGTCCTGACTTTC. Its translation is CAISEVGRSSGANVLTF.

There are a few counts of this clonotype. The chain links TRBV25-1 to TRBJ2-4; D is unclear. The length of the CDR3 is 16 residues. With 3 bases removed from V and 5 bases from J, the gap between germline ends came to 17 bases. Looked up from germline, CDR1 is MGHDK and CDR2 is SYGVNS. This CDR3 is CASSDLGHRAENIQYF. DNA for the CDR3: TGTGCCAGCAGTGACCTCGGGCATCGGGCTGAAAACATTCAGTACTTC.

This clonotype was seen only a few times. V usage is TRBV7-7 and J usage is TRBJ2-5, with 13 bases aligning to TRBD2. Germline lookup yields CDR1 SSHAT and CDR2 FNYEAQ (reference sequence). The CDR3 spans 20 residues. J was trimmed by 4 bases and V by 5 bases; bases with no gene match: 19. CDR3 bases: TGTGCCAGCAGCCCCTTATTGGGGGGGTTGGGACTAGCGGGGTCAGAGACCCAGTACTTC. It yields the protein CASSPLLGGLGLAGSETQYF.

This chain connects TRBV9 to TRBJ2-2, with a tentative D call TRBD1 (6 bases). Looked up from germline, CDR1 is SGDLS and CDR2 is YYNGEE. The CDR3 consists of 16 residues. Between the trimmed V and J ends, which lost 3 bases and 1 base, there was a span of 13 bases. This CDR3 is CASSEAGTLNTGELFF. For the CDR3, the DNA is TGTGCCAGCAGCGAAGCCGGGACACTGAACACCGGGGAGCTGTTTTTT.

This sequence joins TRBV11-3 and TRBJ2-5; 8 bases are a match to TRBD2. The CDR3 is 16 amino acids. V dropped 1 base and J dropped 2; count of bases not matched to a gene: 6. CDR1 is SGHNT and CDR2 is YENEEA in the germline V gene. CDR3 in amino acids: CASSLGGVAGQETQYF. Here the CDR3 DNA reads TGTGCCAGCAGCTTAGGTGGGGTAGCGGGGCAAGAGACCCAGTACTTC.

The rearrangement joins TRBV6-2 or TRBV6-3 to TRBJ2-1; 14 positions match TRBD2. Germline-derived CDR1 and CDR2 are MNHEY and SVGEGT. The CDR3 extends over 18 amino acids. V gave up 2 bases and J gave up 2 bases; unmatched junction bases: 5. The CDR3 DNA reads TGTGCCAGCAGTTACCCAGGACTAGCGGGAGGACCCTACAATGAGCAGTTCTTC. Encoded protein: CASSYPGLAGGPYNEQFF.

This chain links TRBV20-1 with TRBJ2-7, with D unresolved. Germline V lookup: CDR1 DFQATT, CDR2 SNEGSKA (reference sequence). V shed 0 bases and J shed 5 bases, with 5 bases lying between them. The CDR3 contains 11 residues. The CDR3, as DNA: TGCAGTGCTAGAGATCTCCACGAGCAGTACTTC. It codes for CSARDLHEQYF.

This chain connects TRBV9 to TRBJ2-3; a possible D gene is TRBD2 (7 bases). CDR3 size: 16 residues. Trimming stripped 4 bases from V and 0 bases from J, with 15 bases between. The germline gives CDR1 SGDLS, CDR2 YYNGEE. CDR3 DNA sequence: TGTGCCAGCAGCAAACGCGGGGGCTCTAGCACAGATACGCAGTATTTT. Translation gives CASSKRGGSSTDTQYF. The variable domain in full, completed from reference TRBV9 and TRBJ2-3, reads DSGVTQTPKHLITATGQRVTLRCSPRSGDLSVYWYQQSLDQGLQFLIQYYNGEERAKGNILERFSAQQFPDLHSELNLSSLELGDSALYFCASSKRGGSSTDTQYFGPGTRLTVL.